The rows below give T cell receptor beta chains drawn from one sample of a study of CD8 T cells in Susac syndrome. One entry per CDR3 protein, called by TCRdb with MiXCR from the immunoSEQ multiplex PCR reads. The table includes around 200,000 distinct CDR3 sequences, around 94% detected once. Material: CD4+ T cells from PBMCs. These receptor sequences come from a human donor with Susac syndrome. The CDR3 runs from the conserved cysteine through the conserved F or W. Each record gives: D gene, V gene, J gene, clone size, CDR3 DNA, CDR3 protein. A D gene is named only where the DNA matches it firmly. Clone size is stated in some rows and not others, as once, few, many or a class when expanded.

NA,TRBV20-1,TRBJ1-1,NA,TGCAGTGCTAGGATCGGGGGGGGGAACACTGAAGCTTTCTTT,CSARIGGGNTEAFF
NA,TRBV3-1,TRBJ1-1,NA,TGTGCCAGCAGCCAAGAGGGGAGAGCTGAAGCTTTCTTT,CASSQEGRAEAFF
NA,TRBV5-4,TRBJ2-3,NA,TGTGCCAGCAGCTCGGTCAGGGAGCCAGATACGCAGTATTTT,CASSSVREPDTQYF
NA,TRBV15,TRBJ1-4,NA,TGTGCCACCAGCAGAGATCGGGCTATTGAAAAACTGTTTTTT,CATSRDRAIEKLFF
NA,TRBV21-1,TRBJ1-1,NA,TGTGCCGGGGACAGGCCTCCAAACACTGAAGCTTTCTTT,CAGDRPPNTEAFF
NA,TRBV7-2,TRBJ1-2,NA,TGTGCCAGCAGCTTAGGTTCGGGGGGAATCTATGGCTACACCTTC,CASSLGSGGIYGYTF
NA,TRBV5-1,TRBJ1-1,once,TGCGCCAGCACCGGAGGGGGAACGAACACTGAAGCTTTCTTT,CASTGGGTNTEAFF
NA,TRBV28,TRBJ1-1,NA,TGTGCCAGCAGGCGAGGGGAGAACACTGAAGCTTTCTTT,CASRRGENTEAFF
TRBD1,TRBV6-6,TRBJ2-5,NA,TGTGCCAGCAGTTCTATTGACAGGGATGAGACCCAGTACTTC,CASSSIDRDETQYF
TRBD1,TRBV6-5,TRBJ2-7,NA,TGTGCCAGCAGTGACACAGGGGGCAACTACGAGCAGTACTTC,CASSDTGGNYEQYF
NA,TRBV28,TRBJ2-5,NA,TGTGCCAGCAGCCCCACAGGGACCATCGTGACCCAGTACTTC,CASSPTGTIVTQYF
TRBD2,TRBV6-5,TRBJ2-3,NA,TGTGCCAGCAGTTACTCAACTAGCGGGAGGGCCTCCCCAGATACGCAGTATTTT,CASSYSTSGRASPDTQYF
NA,TRBV18,TRBJ1-4,NA,TGTGCCAGCTCACCACCTGCCATGAGAGAAAAACTGTTTTTT,CASSPPAMREKLFF
TRBD1,TRBV28,TRBJ1-2,NA,TGTGCCAGCAGGACGCCAGGGGGCAGCTATGGCTACACCTTC,CASRTPGGSYGYTF
NA,TRBV7-6,TRBJ2-7,NA,TGTGCCAGCAGCTTAGACGACGGCGGGGAGCAGTACTTC,CASSLDDGGEQYF
NA,TRBV30,TRBJ1-1,NA,TGTGCCTGGAGTGTACGGAACACTGAAGCTTTCTTT,CAWSVRNTEAFF
NA,TRBV19,TRBJ2-5,NA,TGTGCCAGTAGCGCGGTAGCGGAACCCCAAGAGACCCAGTACTTC,CASSAVAEPQETQYF
TRBD1,TRBV5-6,TRBJ2-7,NA,TGTGCCAGCAGCTTGGGCGGGACAGGGGGCCTATACGAGCAGTACTTC,CASSLGGTGGLYEQYF
NA,TRBV30,TRBJ1-2,NA,TGTGCCTGGGCAGGGGAGCCCTATGGCTACACCTTC,CAWAGEPYGYTF
NA,TRBV7-2,TRBJ2-1,NA,TGTGCCAGCAGCTTCCGGACGAATGAGCAGTTCTTC,CASSFRTNEQFF
NA,TRBV29-1,TRBJ2-2,NA,TGCAGCGTTGGAAACCCGAACACCGGGGAGCTGTTTTTT,CSVGNPNTGELFF
NA,TRBV20-1,TRBJ2-5,NA,TGCAGTGCTCACAACCTTAACTTACAAGAGACCCAGTACTTC,CSAHNLNLQETQYF
NA,TRBV30,TRBJ1-2,once,TGTGCCTGGAGTGTCATGGGGGGCTACACCTTC,CAWSVMGGYTF
NA,TRBV14,TRBJ2-7,NA,TGTGCCAGCAGCCCCTATTCGGGACACCAAGGGGAGCAGTACTTC,CASSPYSGHQGEQYF
NA,TRBV20-1,TRBJ2-3,NA,TGCAGTGCTAGAAGCCTCCGCACAGATACGCAGTATTTT,CSARSLRTDTQYF
TRBD2,TRBV12-3/TRBV12-4,TRBJ2-1,NA,TGTGCCAGCAGTTTAGTAGCGGGAGCGGTCAATGAGCAGTTCTTC,CASSLVAGAVNEQFF
NA,TRBV3-1,TRBJ2-3,NA,TGTGCCAGCAGCCAAGACGACCCCACAGATACGCAGTATTTT,CASSQDDPTDTQYF
TRBD2,TRBV12-3/TRBV12-4,TRBJ2-5,NA,TGTGCCAGCAGTCTGGGACTAGCGGGAGGAGAGACCCAGTACTTC,CASSLGLAGGETQYF
NA,TRBV28,TRBJ1-1,NA,TGTGCCAGTCAGCGGGGGGTGAACACTGAAGCTTTCTTT,CASQRGVNTEAFF
NA,TRBV3-1,TRBJ2-3,once,TGTGCCAGCAGCCACGAGTCGTCGGGGGCGCGAGATACGCAGTATTTT,CASSHESSGARDTQYF
NA,TRBV6-1,TRBJ1-1,NA,TGTGCCAGCACTCAAGTGGGACTGCGGACCACTGAAGCTTTCTTT,CASTQVGLRTTEAFF
NA,TRBV20-1,TRBJ2-7,NA,TGCAGTGCTAGAGATTGGGGCATGCTGTCCTACGAGCAGTACTTC,CSARDWGMLSYEQYF
NA,TRBV29-1,TRBJ2-5,NA,TGCAGCGTCAGGACAGGAGGGGAGACCCAGTACTTC,CSVRTGGETQYF
NA,TRBV7-7,TRBJ2-5,NA,TGTGCCAGCAGCTTGAGCGGAGACCAAGAGACCCAGTACTTC,CASSLSGDQETQYF
NA,TRBV19,TRBJ1-1,NA,TGTGCCAGTAGTTCGGGGTTAGACACTGAAGCTTTCTTT,CASSSGLDTEAFF
NA,TRBV3-1,TRBJ1-1,NA,TGTGCCAGCAGCCAAGATCAGGGGCGGATGACTGAAGCTTTCTTT,CASSQDQGRMTEAFF
TRBD2,TRBV18,TRBJ2-5,NA,TGTGCCAGCTCACGCTCGCAGGGAGGGCAAGAGACCCAGTACTTC,CASSRSQGGQETQYF
TRBD1,TRBV29-1,TRBJ1-3,NA,TGCAGCGTTGGATGGCCGACAGGGGGGGGAAACACCATATATTTT,CSVGWPTGGGNTIYF
TRBD1,TRBV5-1,TRBJ2-4,NA,TGCGCCAGCAGCATCGGGACAGGGGAGAACATTCAGTACTTC,CASSIGTGENIQYF